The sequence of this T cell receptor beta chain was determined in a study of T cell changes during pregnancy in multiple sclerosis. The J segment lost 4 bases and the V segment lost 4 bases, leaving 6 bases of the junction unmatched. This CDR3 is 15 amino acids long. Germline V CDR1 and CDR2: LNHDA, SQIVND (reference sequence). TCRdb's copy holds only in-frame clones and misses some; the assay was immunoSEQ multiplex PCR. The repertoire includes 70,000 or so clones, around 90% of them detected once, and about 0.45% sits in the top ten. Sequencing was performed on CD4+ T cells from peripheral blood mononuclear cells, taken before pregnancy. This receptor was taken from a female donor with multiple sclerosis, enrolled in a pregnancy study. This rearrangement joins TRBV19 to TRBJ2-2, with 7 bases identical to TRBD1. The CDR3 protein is CASSNYRGVTGELFF. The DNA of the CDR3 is TGTGCCAGTAGTAACTACAGGGGAGTCACCGGGGAGCTGTTTTTT.